This T cell receptor beta chain originates from a study of CD8+ T cells in alopecia areata. Stated treatment: oral pan-JAK inhibitor, 5-10 mg twice daily. CDR3 size: 19 residues. In germline, CDR1 is SGHTS, CDR2 YDEGEE. Trimming cost V 1 base and J 0 bases, with 21 bases left between them. Extracted from the samples, RNA was reverse transcribed into cDNA to serve as the sequencing template. Profiling relied on immunoSEQ multiplex PCR, and the TCRdb table lists in-frame clones only, not all of them. This sample has about 180,000 clones, with about 51% found just once. The sequence was obtained from a human donor with alopecia areata. The chain is built from TRBV5-8 and TRBJ2-3; no reliable D call. Material: CD8+ T cells sorted from blood, obtained at roughly week 52, from a patient treated with tofacitinib. The CDR3 loop reads CASSLWSDLSLSSTDTQYF. As DNA, the CDR3 is TGTGCCAGCAGCTTGTGGTCAGACTTATCCCTTTCTAGCACAGATACGCAGTATTTT.